The clone carrying this T cell receptor beta chain has only a few counts. Its antigen is still unknown. Trimming cost V 6 bases and J 0 bases, with 12 bases left between them. Germline-derived CDR1 and CDR2 are DFQATT and SNEGSKA (reference sequence). This CDR3 spans 14 amino acids. This sample stems from a study of T cells in Graves' hyperthyroidism and ophthalmopathy. On the study more broadly: Peripheral blood draws took place at initial diagnosis, ahead of any treatment.

Overall study results and limits: Before onset, by a median of around 6.4 months, the model predicted ophthalmopathy. Blood held most thyroid clonotypes expanded above 0.001 frequency.

From RNA transcripts, TCR beta CDR3 regions were amplified. HTBI primers were used for first-round RT-PCR of the TCR CDR3. TCRdb ran MiXCR on the multiplex PCR reads and lists one entry per CDR3 protein. The sample yields around 440,000 distinct CDR3 sequences, roughly 14% seen once. Graves' hyperthyroidism is called stable when ophthalmopathy does not progress within 18 months. The sample taken for sequencing was blood. The TCR was taken from a woman aged 18-30 years with Graves' hyperthyroidism. The chain is built from TRBV20-1 and TRBJ1-3, with D possibly matching TRBD1 (6 bases). The CDR3: CSANPGDSGNTIYF. Written as DNA, the CDR3 is TGCAGTGCCAACCCAGGGGACTCTGGAAACACCATATATTTT.